This TCR beta chain was profiled in a study of T cell responses to AZD1222 COVID-19 vaccine. After removal of 5 bases from V and 4 bases from J, the junction contained 1 base not matched to a gene. The CDR3 totals 12 residues. Germline lookup yields CDR1 ENHRY and CDR2 SYGVKD. Notes on the study in general: The reported proportion of spike-specific TCRs targeting unmutated variant regions was nearly half. There were mostly white British donors and more females than males, and clonal diversity was possibly underestimated. At baseline, seropositivity was found in only 5 to 7 AZD1222 recipients. No repertoire was sampled before or during the peak T cell response, only after it.

A note on this clone: The target antigen is unknown.

TCRdb's table, derived via immunoSEQ multiplex PCR, lists solely in-frame clones and lacks some. The sample holds 100,000 to 110,000 clones, around 87% seen once. This clonotype was obtained from an adult in good health. The chain uses TRBV10-3 and TRBJ2-7; 8 nucleotides match TRBD2. Sequences were derived from peripheral blood, sampled on day 0 of MenACWY control vaccination. Here the CDR3 reads CAISSSGYEQYF. The CDR3 DNA reads TGTGCCATCAGTTCTAGCGGGTACGAGCAGTACTTC.